The rows below give T cell receptor beta chains drawn from one sample of a study of blood T cell repertoires in COVID-19. Method: immunoSEQ multiplex PCR; TCRdb's copy keeps in-frame clones and lacks some. The data show hundreds of thousands of clones, with 70% to 90% seen just once and about 10% held by the top ten. The sequenced sample consisted of peripheral blood. Receptor source: an elderly woman with acute or convalescent COVID-19. Each CDR3 is given with its conserved first and last residue.

v_gene | CDR3aa
TRBV7-6 | CASSLGTGPLGYEQYF
TRBV27 | CASAGGTGPMSGTNEKLFF
TRBV20-1 | CSASIRAGDVTDTQYF
TRBV2 | CASSGQGANYGYTF
TRBV5-8 | CASSLARVLPSGAFF
TRBV4-3 | CASSQDQGSVYGYTF
TRBV11-2 | CASSSGGPYEQFF
TRBV5-8 | CASSDLYRTGELFF
TRBV6-5 | CASRFRLAGGLMFF
TRBV12-3/TRBV12-4 | CASSLAAGTQYF
TRBV28 | CASSLPGQLRRYF
TRBV7-8 | CASSFSGGGYGYTF
TRBV28 | CASNRGRGYGYTF
TRBV19 | CASSMITSGYGEQFF
TRBV5-1 | CASSLAGGAYNEQFF
TRBV4-3 | CASSQGVTDTQYF
TRBV5-1 | CASSLGGHSTDTQYF